This T cell receptor (beta chain) was found in a study of blood T cells in healthy people across ages. Comment on this clonotype: Its antigen is not identified.

Study conclusions and caveats: Naive CD4+ cell counts and diversity both ran higher in long-lived than in aged donors.

This CDR3 is built from 13 residues. V gave up 4 bases and J gave up 7 bases, with 14 bases separating them. CDR1 and CDR2 from the germline V gene are SGDLS and YYNGEE. With a J-beta primer mix and a sample-barcoded 5' primer, a second PCR ran 7 to 11 cycles. TCRdb itself ran the 5' RACE reads through MiXCR, one entry per CDR3 protein. This repertoire shows around 1.5 million distinct CDR3 sequences, roughly 45% found once; its top ten account for 7.9%. Material: blood. This TCR was recovered from a woman under 30 in good health. The chain employs TRBV9 and TRBJ2-5; either TRBD1 or TRBD2 may fit D (5 bases each). The CDR3 loop is CASSLQDGGTQYF. As DNA, the CDR3 is TGTGCCAGCAGCCTCCAGGATGGGGGGACCCAGTACTTC.